Shown below are 19 T cell receptor beta chains from a single sample sequenced in a study of shared clonotypes between healthy human individuals. The data were produced by immunoSEQ multiplex PCR, yet TCRdb's version contains in-frame clones alone and is incomplete. The sample lists around 2,000,000 clones; about 95% were seen once. Naive CD8 cells, CD45RO-negative and positively selected for CCR7, excluded terminally differentiated effector memory CD45RA+ cells. Sequenced sample: naive CD8+ T cells sorted from blood. The receptors originated from a man aged 18 to 30 in good health.

The chain is built from TRBV5-4 and TRBJ2-7, with 10 nucleotides matching TRBD2. V gave up 3 bases and J gave up 5 bases; unmatched junction bases: 5. The CDR3 is 14 residues long. Germline V gene sequence: CDR1 SGHNT, CDR2 YYREEE (reference sequence). The CDR3 DNA is TGTGCCAGCAGCTCAACTAGCGGGGTCGACGAGCAGTACTTC. The encoded protein is CASSSTSGVDEQYF.

The chain combines TRBV13 with TRBJ2-7; maybe TRBD2 (5 bases). The CDR3 length is 14 residues. Trimming took 3 bases from V and 5 from J, leaving 14 bases between them. Germline loops: CDR1 PRHDT, CDR2 FYEKMQ (reference sequence). The CDR3 spells CASSFPGENHEQYF. In DNA form, the CDR3 reads TGTGCCAGCAGCTTTCCCGGGGAAAACCACGAGCAGTACTTC.

This chain links TRBV7-9 with TRBJ1-3, with D hard to call. Between the trimmed V and J ends, which lost 5 bases and 0 bases, there was a span of 14 bases. The CDR3 loop spans 16 amino acids. The germline V gene encodes CDR1 SEHNR and CDR2 FQNEAQ (reference sequence). The CDR3 DNA reads TGTGCCAGCAGCCTGGTGGGGTTCGCCTCTGGAAACACCATATATTTT. Protein: CASSLVGFASGNTIYF. The full variable domain, completed using reference TRBV7-9 and TRBJ1-3, is DTGVSQNPRHKITKRGQNVTFRCDPISEHNRLYWYRQTLGQGPEFLTYFQNEAQLEKSRLLSDRFSAERPKGSFSTLEIQRTEQGDSAMYLCASSLVGFASGNTIYFGEGSWLTVV.

This CDR3 is CAWTWGPGSGANVLTF. DNA of the CDR3: TGTGCCTGGACCTGGGGACCGGGATCTGGGGCCAACGTCCTGACTTTC. The rearrangement links TRBV30 to TRBJ2-6, with D possibly being TRBD1 or TRBD2 (5 bases each). Per the germline V gene, CDR1 is GTSNPN and CDR2 is SVGIG (reference sequence). This CDR3 comprises 16 residues. Trimming took off 4 bases at V and 1 base at J, with 14 bases between the two ends.

The rearrangement uses TRBV18 and TRBJ2-1; TRBD2 aligns across 10 bases. Trimming at V came to 3 bases and at J to 4 bases, leaving 12 bases not matched to a gene. Germline assignment: CDR1 KGHSH and CDR2 LQKENI. The CDR3 loop spans 18 amino acids. The CDR3 loop reads CASSPEKRAGGPYNEQFF. The CDR3 DNA sequence: TGTGCCAGCTCACCCGAAAAGCGAGCGGGAGGGCCGTACAATGAGCAGTTCTTC. The whole variable domain, remainder taken from reference TRBV18 and TRBJ2-1, is NAGVMQNPRHLVRRRGQEARLRCSPMKGHSHVYWYRQLPEEGLKFMVYLQKENIIDESGMPKERFSAEFPKEGPSILRIQQVVRGDSAAYFCASSPEKRAGGPYNEQFFGPGTRLTVL.

This chain's CDR3 is CASSYGWGREGQPQHF. In DNA, the CDR3 is TGTGCCAGCAGTTACGGGTGGGGCAGGGAAGGTCAGCCCCAGCATTTT. The chain couples TRBV6-6 to TRBJ1-5, with D possibly matching TRBD1 (5 bases). The V end was cut by 2 bases, the J end by 6 bases, with 17 bases between. The germline V gene encodes CDR1 MNHNY and CDR2 SVGAGI (reference sequence). This CDR3 contains 16 residues.

This chain joins TRBV27 and TRBJ2-1, with D perhaps matching TRBD1 (6 bases). Trimming pared 6 bases from V and 5 bases from J, leaving 20 bases between. Germline CDR1 MNHEY, CDR2 SMNVEV (reference sequence). CDR3 length equals 16 residues. The CDR3, as DNA: TGTGCCAGCAGACTGACAGGTCCCCTGATCGACAATGAGCAGTTCTTC. It is translated as CASRLTGPLIDNEQFF.

This rearrangement joins TRBV27 to TRBJ2-7, with D unresolved. From germline, CDR1 is MNHEY and CDR2 SMNVEV (reference sequence). The CDR3 length is 12 residues. Trimming pared 5 bases from V and 6 bases from J, leaving 11 bases between. This CDR3 reads CASSPGPAEQYF. CDR3 DNA sequence: TGTGCCAGCAGTCCCGGACCTGCCGAGCAGTACTTC.

The rearrangement uses TRBV28 and TRBJ2-1; the match to TRBD1 covers 9 bases. The V and J ends lost 5 bases and 4 bases, in that order; junction bases with no gene match: 9. From germline, CDR1 is MDHEN and CDR2 SYDVKM. The CDR3 totals 16 residues. CDR3 sequence (DNA): TGTGCCAGCAGTACCGGACAGGGGCAGCGATACAATGAGCAGTTCTTC. Its protein is CASSTGQGQRYNEQFF.

The chain couples TRBV27 to TRBJ2-1, with TRBD1 as a possible D gene (6 bases). V was pared by 3 bases and J by 9 bases, with 12 bases between. Germline V gives CDR1 MNHEY, CDR2 SMNVEV (reference sequence). The CDR3 sequence is 13 residues long. CDR3 coding DNA: TGTGCCAGCAGTTTCTTACAGGGCGGTGAGCAGTTCTTC. Translated, it gives CASSFLQGGEQFF.

The chain uses TRBV6-1 and TRBJ1-1, with D unclear. This CDR3 has 15 amino acids. Trimming took off 3 bases at V and 0 bases at J, with 11 bases between the two ends. Germline V gene lookup returns CDR1 MNHNS and CDR2 SASEGT. The CDR3 coding sequence is TGTGCCAGCAGTGATAGGTGGACTATGAACACTGAAGCTTTCTTT. It encodes CASSDRWTMNTEAFF.

The chain uses TRBV5-6 and TRBJ2-1; maybe TRBD2 (5 bases). Trimming left V 4 bases short and J 3 bases short, with 17 bases between. This CDR3 has 16 residues. CDR1 is SGHDT, CDR2 YYEEEE, per germline. The CDR3 bases are TGTGCCAGCAGCGGTGGCGGCCTAGCTGACTACAATGAGCAGTTCTTC. It specifies CASSGGGLADYNEQFF.

To note about this clone: Within the sample, other DNA sequences also encode this same CDR3. The chain uses TRBV27 and TRBJ2-6; tentatively, D is TRBD2 (6 bases). Germline CDR1 is MNHEY and CDR2 is SMNVEV (reference sequence). There are 15 residues in the CDR3. The V and J ends lost 2 bases and 2 bases respectively, with 7 bases between them. CDR3 coding DNA: TGTGCCAGCAGTTTAGGAGGGACTGGGGCCAACGTCCTGACTTTC. It is translated as CASSLGGTGANVLTF. Full variable domain (missing parts from reference TRBV27 and TRBJ2-6): EAQVTQNPRYLITVTGKKLTVTCSQNMNHEYMSWYRQDPGLGLRQIYYSMNVEVTDKGDVPEGYKVSRKEKRNFPLILESPSPNQTSLYFCASSLGGTGANVLTFGAGSRLTVL.

Written as DNA, the CDR3 is TGTGCCAGCAGCCCCGAACTAGACGTACAAGAGACCCAGTACTTC. Its translation: CASSPELDVQETQYF. The rearrangement links TRBV6-6 to TRBJ2-5, with a tentative D call TRBD2 (5 bases). Germline-derived CDR1 and CDR2 are MNHNY and SVGAGI (reference sequence). The V end was cut by 6 bases, the J end by 2 bases, with 16 bases between. The CDR3 sequence is 15 residues long.

V and J are TRBV7-6 and TRBJ2-5; tentative D call: TRBD2 (6 bases). CDR3 length equals 17 residues. The germline V and J ends were trimmed by 1 base and 1 base, with 16 bases remaining between them. Germline loops: CDR1 SGHVS, CDR2 FNYEAQ. CDR3 protein: CASSLGVADGLQETQYF. The DNA for the CDR3 is TGTGCCAGCAGCTTAGGCGTAGCGGACGGCCTCCAAGAGACCCAGTACTTC.

The rearrangement links TRBV27 to TRBJ2-7; no reliable D call. V was trimmed by 3 bases and J by 2 bases, leaving 17 bases between them. The germline V gene has CDR1 MNHEY and CDR2 SMNVEV (reference sequence). This CDR3 spans 16 amino acids. CDR3 sequence: CASSFSSMISAYEQYF. In DNA, the CDR3 is TGTGCCAGCAGTTTTTCGTCTATGATAAGTGCCTACGAGCAGTACTTC.

The genes are TRBV7-2 and TRBJ2-3; a possible D gene is TRBD1 (5 bases). Trimming stripped 5 bases from V and 6 bases from J, with 24 bases between. The length of the CDR3 is 17 residues. The germline gives CDR1 SGHTA, CDR2 FQGNSA. The CDR3 sequence: CASSRSDSPLQVDTQYF. The CDR3 DNA reads as TGTGCCAGCAGCCGATCCGACAGTCCCCTTCAAGTGGATACGCAGTATTTT.

Comment on this clone: This CDR3 is also generated by other DNA sequences in the sample. This sequence joins TRBV9 and TRBJ2-3; perhaps TRBD2 as D (7 bases). The CDR3 contains 15 residues. V was trimmed by 0 bases and J by 0 bases, leaving 8 bases between them. Germline loops: CDR1 SGDLS, CDR2 YYNGEE. DNA for the CDR3: TGTGCCAGCAGCGTAGGCGGGGGCAGCACAGATACGCAGTATTTT. Amino acids: CASSVGGGSTDTQYF.

This sequence joins TRBV7-9 and TRBJ2-7, with 11 bases matching TRBD2. The CDR3 totals 15 residues. CDR1 and CDR2 (germline): SEHNR, FQNEAQ (reference sequence). J lost 3 bases, V lost 5 bases, and 6 bases had no gene match. CDR3 region: CASSRLAGGNYEQYF. DNA for the CDR3: TGTGCCAGCAGCCGGCTAGCGGGAGGCAACTACGAGCAGTACTTC.